The clone carrying this TCR beta chain was seen a single time. Antigen unknown. Profiled with immunoSEQ multiplex PCR; TCRdb holds only in-frame clones, not every one. The sample lists some 2,500,000 clones, about 90% occurring once. Subsets obtained from CD4+ cells comprised CD45RA+ naive and CD45RA-negative memory cells. This specimen comes from a study of shared clonotypes between healthy human individuals. The study, taken as a whole, reports: The small donor group covered limited genetic and exposure diversity. The study's rarefaction showed incomplete sorted-subset sequencing despite large depth.

CDR3 length equals 15 residues. V shed 4 bases and J shed 3 bases, with 16 bases lying between them. Germline CDR1 MGHRA, CDR2 YSYEKL. The receptor was derived from a young man in good health. Some clones in this sample may be carry-over from other donors' samples. Source material: naive CD4+ T cells from PBMCs. The subset: CD45RA+ positively selected. J is TRBJ2-7 and V is TRBV4-1; D possibly uses TRBD1 or TRBD2 (7 bases each). CDR3 DNA: TGCGCCAGCAGCCCCGGGGAGGGGGCTTACTACGAGCAGTACTTC. Encoded protein: CASSPGEGAYYEQYF.